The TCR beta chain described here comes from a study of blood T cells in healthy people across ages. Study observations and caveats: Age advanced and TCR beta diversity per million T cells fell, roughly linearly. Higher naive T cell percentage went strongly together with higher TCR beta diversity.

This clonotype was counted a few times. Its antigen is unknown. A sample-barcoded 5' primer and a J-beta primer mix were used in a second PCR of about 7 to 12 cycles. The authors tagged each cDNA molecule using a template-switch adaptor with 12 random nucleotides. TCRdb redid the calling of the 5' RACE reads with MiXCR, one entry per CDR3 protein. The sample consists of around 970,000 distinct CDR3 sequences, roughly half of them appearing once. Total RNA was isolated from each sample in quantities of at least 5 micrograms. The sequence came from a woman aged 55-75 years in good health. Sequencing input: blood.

As DNA, the CDR3 is TGCAGTGCTAGAGTGGCGGCCACAGATACGCAGTATTTT. Protein: CSARVAATDTQYF. The chain uses TRBV20-1 and TRBJ2-3; the D is unclear. CDR1 is DFQATT, CDR2 SNEGSKA, per germline (reference sequence). Trimming cost V 1 base and J 2 bases, with 7 bases left between them. This CDR3 spans 13 amino acids.